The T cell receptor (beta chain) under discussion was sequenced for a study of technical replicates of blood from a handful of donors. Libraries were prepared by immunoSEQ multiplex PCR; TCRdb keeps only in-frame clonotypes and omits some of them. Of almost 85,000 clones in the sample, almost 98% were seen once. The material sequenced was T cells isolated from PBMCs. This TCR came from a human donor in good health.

CDR3 sequence reads: CASSLDGGSYEQYF. The CDR3 nucleotides read TGCGCCAGCAGCTTGGACGGGGGATCCTACGAGCAGTACTTC. The gene calls are TRBV5-1 and TRBJ2-7; TRBD2 is a possible D gene (6 bases). The CDR3 spans 14 residues. Trimming removed 0 bases from V and 1 base from J, with 8 bases in between. Per germline, CDR1 SGHRS and CDR2 YFSETQ. Together with reference TRBV5-1 and TRBJ2-7, the CDR3 gives the full variable domain: KAGVTQTPRYLIKTRGQQVTLSCSPISGHRSVSWYQQTPGQGLQFLFEYFSETQRNKGNFPGRFSGRQFSNSRSEMNVSTLELGDSALYLCASSLDGGSYEQYFGPGTRLTVT.